Given below is one T cell receptor (beta chain) in context. Antigen unknown. The data are from a study of a mutant IDH1 vaccine in newly diagnosed glioma. Study-level information: Patients underwent eight vaccinations, which took place in weeks 1, 3, 5, 7, 11, 15, 19 and 23. Investigators started vaccination 4-6 weeks after radiotherapy alone, or with temozolomide cycles. The therapy given earlier, which was standard therapy, consisted of radiotherapy, temozolomide, or both, and most of the patients received both. Overall study results and limits: Apparently, pseudoprogression bore no relation to changes among the top peripheral T cell clonotypes.

Measured with immunoSEQ multiplex PCR; TCRdb has only the in-frame clones, and not every one. The sample contains roughly 51,000 clones, roughly 82% of which appear only once. The CDR3 totals 14 residues. Germline assignment: CDR1 MNHNY and CDR2 SVGAGI (reference sequence). With V trimmed by 8 bases and J by 10 bases, 9 bases remained unmatched. Time point described: week 5, during vaccination. Mutant IDH1 20-mer peptide, at 300 ug, made up each vaccine dose, with topical imiquimod. J is TRBJ1-6 and V is TRBV6-6; 9 bases match TRBD1. Here the sequenced sample was PBMCs, taken from a glioma patient whose treatment included an IDH1 peptide vaccine. This TCR came from a woman between 18 and 29 years old with glioma. Some clones in this sample may be carry-over from other donors' samples. CDR3 nucleotides: TGTGCCAGCGGGCCGGGACAGGGCGGCTCACCCCTCCACTTT. As protein: CASGPGQGGSPLHF.